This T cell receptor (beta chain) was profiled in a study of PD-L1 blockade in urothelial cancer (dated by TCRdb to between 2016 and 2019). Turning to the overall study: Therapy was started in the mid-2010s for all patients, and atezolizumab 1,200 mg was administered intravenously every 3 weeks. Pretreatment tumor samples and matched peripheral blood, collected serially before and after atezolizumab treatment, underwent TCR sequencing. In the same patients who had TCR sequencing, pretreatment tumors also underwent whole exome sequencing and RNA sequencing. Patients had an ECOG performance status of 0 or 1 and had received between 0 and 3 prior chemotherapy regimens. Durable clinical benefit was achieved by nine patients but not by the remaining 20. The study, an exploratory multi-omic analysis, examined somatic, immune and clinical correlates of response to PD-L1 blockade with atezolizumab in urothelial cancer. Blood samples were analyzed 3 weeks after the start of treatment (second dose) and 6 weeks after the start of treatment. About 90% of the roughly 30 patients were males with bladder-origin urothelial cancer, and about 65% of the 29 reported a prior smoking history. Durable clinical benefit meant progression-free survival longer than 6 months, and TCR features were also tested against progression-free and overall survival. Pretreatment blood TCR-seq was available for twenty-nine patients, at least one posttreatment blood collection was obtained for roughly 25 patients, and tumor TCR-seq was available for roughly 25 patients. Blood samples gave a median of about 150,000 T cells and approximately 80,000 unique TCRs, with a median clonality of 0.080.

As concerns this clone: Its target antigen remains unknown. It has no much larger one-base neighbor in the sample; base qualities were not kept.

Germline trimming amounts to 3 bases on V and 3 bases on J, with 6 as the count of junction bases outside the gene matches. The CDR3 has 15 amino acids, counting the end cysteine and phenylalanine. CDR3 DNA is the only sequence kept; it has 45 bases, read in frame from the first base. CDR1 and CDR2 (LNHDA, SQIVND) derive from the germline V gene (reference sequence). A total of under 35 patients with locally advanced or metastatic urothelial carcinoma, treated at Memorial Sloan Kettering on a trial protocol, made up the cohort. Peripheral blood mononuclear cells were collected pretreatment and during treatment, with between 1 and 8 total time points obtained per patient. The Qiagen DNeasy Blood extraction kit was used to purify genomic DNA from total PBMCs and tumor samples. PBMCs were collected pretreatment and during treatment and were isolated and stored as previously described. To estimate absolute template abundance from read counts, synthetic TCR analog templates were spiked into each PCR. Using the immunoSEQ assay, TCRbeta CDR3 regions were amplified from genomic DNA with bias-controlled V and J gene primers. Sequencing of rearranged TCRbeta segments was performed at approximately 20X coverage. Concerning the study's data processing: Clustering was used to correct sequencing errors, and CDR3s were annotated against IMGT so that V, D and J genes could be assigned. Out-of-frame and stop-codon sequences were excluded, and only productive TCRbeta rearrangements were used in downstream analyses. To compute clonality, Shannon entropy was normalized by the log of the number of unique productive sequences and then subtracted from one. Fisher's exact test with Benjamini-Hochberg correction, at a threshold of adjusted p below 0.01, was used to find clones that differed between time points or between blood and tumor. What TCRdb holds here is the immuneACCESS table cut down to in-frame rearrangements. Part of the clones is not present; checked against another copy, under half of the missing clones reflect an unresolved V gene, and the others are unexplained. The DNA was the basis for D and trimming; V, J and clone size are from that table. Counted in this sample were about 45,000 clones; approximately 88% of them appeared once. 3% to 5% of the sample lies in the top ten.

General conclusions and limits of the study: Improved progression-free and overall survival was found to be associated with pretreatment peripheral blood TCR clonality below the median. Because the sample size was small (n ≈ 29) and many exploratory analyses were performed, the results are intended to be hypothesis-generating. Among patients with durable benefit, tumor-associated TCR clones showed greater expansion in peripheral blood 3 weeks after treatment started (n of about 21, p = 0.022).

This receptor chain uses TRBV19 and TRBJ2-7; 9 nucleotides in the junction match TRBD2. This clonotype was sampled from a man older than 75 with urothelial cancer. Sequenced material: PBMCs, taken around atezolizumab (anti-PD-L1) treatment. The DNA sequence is TGTGCCAGTAGTATTCTGGCTAGCGGGAACTACGAGCAGTACTTC. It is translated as CASSILASGNYEQYF.